The T cell receptor beta chain described here comes from a study of blood T cells in healthy people across ages. CDR3 length equals 16 residues. V dropped 1 base and J dropped 5 bases, with 20 bases sitting between them. Germline V gives CDR1 DFQATT, CDR2 SNEGSKA (reference sequence). General study results and limits: CMV infection status of these donors was not known.

A second about 7 to 12 cycle PCR used barcoded and J-beta primers. TCRdb used MiXCR to reprocess the 5' RACE reads, holding one entry per CDR3 protein. The sample carries over 1,500,000 distinct CDR3 sequences, around half recorded once. For this clonotype: What it recognizes is unknown.

The TCR was taken from a woman between 35 and 50 years old in good health. The sequenced sample was blood. The gene calls are TRBV20-1 and TRBJ2-5, with D possibly matching TRBD1 (5 bases). The CDR3 protein is CSARGLKGAPGETQYF. Here the CDR3 DNA reads TGCAGTGCTAGAGGACTTAAGGGCGCGCCAGGGGAGACCCAGTACTTC.